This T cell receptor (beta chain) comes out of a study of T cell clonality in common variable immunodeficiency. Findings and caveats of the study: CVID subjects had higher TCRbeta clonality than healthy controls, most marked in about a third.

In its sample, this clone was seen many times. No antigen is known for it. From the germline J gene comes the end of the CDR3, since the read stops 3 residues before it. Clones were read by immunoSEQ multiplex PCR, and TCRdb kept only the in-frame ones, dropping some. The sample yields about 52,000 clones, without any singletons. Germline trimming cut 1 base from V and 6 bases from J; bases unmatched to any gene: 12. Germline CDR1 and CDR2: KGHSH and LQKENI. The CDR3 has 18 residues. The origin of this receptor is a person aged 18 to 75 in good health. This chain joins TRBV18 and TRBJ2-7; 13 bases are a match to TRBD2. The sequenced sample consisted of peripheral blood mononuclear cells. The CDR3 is CASSPQAGTSGAGREQYF. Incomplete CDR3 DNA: TGTGCCAGCTCACCACAAGCTGGGACTAGCGGGGCCGGTCGCGAG. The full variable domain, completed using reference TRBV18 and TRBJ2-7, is NAGVMQNPRHLVRRRGQEARLRCSPMKGHSHVYWYRQLPEEGLKFMVYLQKENIIDESGMPKERFSAEFPKEGPSILRIQQVVRGDSAAYFCASSPQAGTSGAGREQYFGPGTRLTVT.